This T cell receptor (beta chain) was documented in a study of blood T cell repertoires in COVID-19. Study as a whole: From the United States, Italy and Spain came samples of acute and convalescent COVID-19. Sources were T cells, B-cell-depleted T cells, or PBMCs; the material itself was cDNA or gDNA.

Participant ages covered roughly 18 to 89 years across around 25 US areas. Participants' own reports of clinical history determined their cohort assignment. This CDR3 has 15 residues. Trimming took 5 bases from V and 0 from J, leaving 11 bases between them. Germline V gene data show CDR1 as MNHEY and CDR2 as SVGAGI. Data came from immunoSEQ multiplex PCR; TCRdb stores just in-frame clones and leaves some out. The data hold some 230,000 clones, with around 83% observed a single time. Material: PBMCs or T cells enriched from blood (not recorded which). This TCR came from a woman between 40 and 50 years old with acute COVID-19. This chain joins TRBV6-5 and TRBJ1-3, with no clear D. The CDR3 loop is CASSPQRNSGNTIYF. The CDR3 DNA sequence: TGTGCCAGCAGTCCCCAGAGGAACTCTGGAAACACCATATATTTT.